A single sample gave rise to the 14 T cell receptor beta chains below, sequenced in a study of PD-L1 blockade in urothelial cancer. Time point meaning: pretreatment peripheral blood. Repertoires were generated with immunoSEQ multiplex PCR, while TCRdb's copy carries only in-frame clones and drops some. The repertoire has approximately 71,000 clones, 84% of them found once; the top ten carry roughly 9.2%. This specimen was PBMCs, taken around atezolizumab (anti-PD-L1) treatment. The receptors stem from a woman in her seventies with urothelial cancer.

The V and J genes are TRBV11-2 and TRBJ2-7; weak D call: TRBD1 (5 bases). Trimming took off 2 bases at V and 0 bases at J, with 14 bases between the two ends. In germline, CDR1 is SGHAT, CDR2 FQNNGV. The CDR3 covers 16 residues. CDR3 DNA: TGTGCCAGCAGCTTAAGGCGGCAGGGAAGCTCCTACGAGCAGTACTTC. Its protein product is CASSLRRQGSSYEQYF.

V usage is TRBV7-9 and J usage is TRBJ1-1; D uncertain. Germline V gene lookup returns CDR1 SEHNR and CDR2 FQNEAQ (reference sequence). The CDR3 loop spans 16 amino acids. The V end was cut by 5 bases, the J end by 0 bases, with 16 bases between. The CDR3 nucleotides read TGTGCCAGCAGCCCCCGCGAGGGATTGATGAACACTGAAGCTTTCTTT. Translating gives CASSPREGLMNTEAFF.

This clone has only one observation. The chain links TRBV10-3 to TRBJ2-1; D possibly corresponds to TRBD1 (6 bases). Trimming stripped 3 bases from V and 15 bases from J, with 12 bases between. The CDR3 covers 11 residues. CDR1 is ENHRY, CDR2 SYGVKD, per germline. DNA of the CDR3: TGTGCCATCAGTGAAGGGACAACAGCGTTCTTC. It specifies CAISEGTTAFF.

The rearrangement joins TRBV7-2 to TRBJ2-7; 7 positions match TRBD2. The CDR3 is made up of 13 amino acids. J was trimmed by 9 bases and V by 3 bases; bases with no gene match: 8. Germline CDR1 SGHTA, CDR2 FQGNSA. The CDR3 coding sequence is TGTGCCAGCAGCTTCGACTCGACTAGCCCGCAGTACTTC. Protein sequence: CASSFDSTSPQYF.

The chain uses TRBV5-6 and TRBJ2-7; TRBD1 is a possible D gene (5 bases). V dropped 0 bases and J dropped 2 bases, with 18 bases sitting between them. The CDR3 length is 17 residues. CDR1 and CDR2 from the germline V gene are SGHDT and YYEEEE. The CDR3 loop is CASSLVDTQGPTYEQYF. DNA of the CDR3: TGTGCCAGCAGCTTGGTGGACACCCAGGGTCCCACCTACGAGCAGTACTTC.

This clone was recorded only once. The chain has TRBV21-1 and TRBJ1-2; the listed D gene, TRBD1, was not tested against the DNA. TRBV21-1 is termed a pseudogene. The CDR3 has 17 amino acids. Here the CDR3 reads CASSKNVESGGGNGYTF. Written as DNA, the CDR3 is TGTGCCAGCAGCAAAAATGTGGAGTCAGGGGGCGGAAATGGCTACACCTTC.

The chain is built from TRBV28 and TRBJ1-5; 7 positions match TRBD1. CDR1 is MDHEN, CDR2 SYDVKM, per germline. V shed 5 bases and J 3 bases; nucleotides not matched to a gene: 4. The CDR3 loop spans 14 amino acids. The chain's CDR3 is CASSLTGNNQPQHF. The CDR3 nucleotides read TGTGCCAGCAGTCTGACAGGGAACAATCAGCCCCAGCATTTT.

The chain has TRBV7-2 and TRBJ1-2, with 9 bases matching TRBD1. Germline V CDR1 and CDR2: SGHTA, FQGNSA. Unmatched junction bases numbered 6, after V lost 5 bases and J lost 5 bases. This CDR3 is built from 14 residues. CDR3 nucleotides: TGTGCCAGCAGCGGCCCGGGACAGGGATATGGCTACACCTTC. Protein: CASSGPGQGYGYTF.

The V gene is TRBV19, the J gene TRBJ1-5; TRBD1 might be the D (6 bases). V was cut by 2 bases and J by 7 bases, with 12 bases left in between. The CDR3 spans 14 residues. Germline V gene lookup returns CDR1 LNHDA and CDR2 SQIVND (reference sequence). For the CDR3, the DNA is TGTGCCAGTAGTATAAACAGGGTCATGCAGCCCCAGCATTTT. It yields the protein CASSINRVMQPQHF.

The rearrangement links TRBV6-8 to TRBJ2-5; the match to TRBD2 covers 7 bases. CDR3 size: 14 residues. J gave up 5 bases and V 5 bases, and 8 bases lay outside the gene matches. The germline V gene has CDR1 MNHGY and CDR2 SAAAGT. CDR3 region: CASSRGDFRETQYF. The CDR3 DNA sequence: TGTGCCAGCAGTCGGGGGGATTTTAGGGAGACCCAGTACTTC.

The CDR3 spells CSVVIAGGPGETQYF. The DNA for the CDR3 is TGCAGCGTTGTGATAGCGGGGGGGCCGGGAGAGACCCAGTACTTC. The chain is built from TRBV29-1 and TRBJ2-5; 11 nucleotides align to TRBD2. CDR1 and CDR2 from the germline V gene are SQVTM and ANQGSEA. J lost 4 bases, V lost 4 bases, and 8 bases had no gene match. The CDR3 runs to 15 residues.

The genes are TRBV18 and TRBJ2-5; D unresolved. The V gene lost 3 bases and the J gene lost 5 bases, with 10 bases spanning the gap. The CDR3 extends over 13 amino acids. Per the germline V gene, CDR1 is KGHSH and CDR2 is LQKENI. The chain's CDR3 is CASSPYNRETQYF. The DNA of the CDR3 is TGTGCCAGCTCACCGTACAACCGCGAGACCCAGTACTTC.

The chain carries TRBV9 and TRBJ2-1; TRBD2 matches 8 bases. The CDR3 spans 20 residues. From germline, CDR1 is SGDLS and CDR2 YYNGEE. After removal of 4 bases from V and 6 bases from J, the junction contained 24 bases not matched to a gene. This CDR3 is CASSNPMLFPGTSLVNEQFF. Here the CDR3 DNA reads TGTGCCAGCAGCAACCCCATGCTTTTTCCCGGGACTAGTCTGGTCAATGAGCAGTTCTTC.

The gene calls are TRBV4-1 and TRBJ2-2; TRBD2 might be the D (5 bases). The CDR3 consists of 18 residues. The germline V and J ends were trimmed by 0 bases and 1 base, with 15 bases remaining between them. The germline gives CDR1 MGHRA, CDR2 YSYEKL. CDR3: CASSQEGQRSMNTGELFF. The CDR3, as DNA: TGCGCCAGCAGCCAAGAGGGCCAGCGGAGCATGAACACCGGGGAGCTGTTTTTT.